Sequencing of this T cell receptor beta chain was carried out in a study of T cells in localized non-small cell lung cancer. The study, taken as a whole, reports: Sequencing covered just one tumor region, so heterogeneity cannot be ruled out. Uninvolved adjacent lung showed the highest T cell clonality, exceeding tumor. Higher blood T cell density went with longer overall survival. The appearance of a median 57 of the top 100 tumor clones was seen in adjacent lung.

This table comes from immunoSEQ multiplex PCR, and its TCRdb copy is limited to in-frame clones, with some not included. The table records approximately 100,000 clones, approximately 91% of them present only once. Turning to this clone: The antigen is not known.

Per germline, CDR1 MGHRA and CDR2 YSYEKL. The CDR3 sequence is 17 residues long. J was trimmed by 9 bases and V by 0 bases; bases with no gene match: 11. The chain uses TRBV4-1 and TRBJ2-1; 10 bases map to TRBD1. Material: PBMCs, obtained before any cancer treatment. The sequence derives from a woman aged 35 to 70 with stage II squamous cell lung carcinoma. Here the CDR3 DNA reads TGCGCCAGCAGCCAAGAATCCGGGGGACAGGGGAGGGCTGAGCAGTTCTTC. Translated: CASSQESGGQGRAEQFF.